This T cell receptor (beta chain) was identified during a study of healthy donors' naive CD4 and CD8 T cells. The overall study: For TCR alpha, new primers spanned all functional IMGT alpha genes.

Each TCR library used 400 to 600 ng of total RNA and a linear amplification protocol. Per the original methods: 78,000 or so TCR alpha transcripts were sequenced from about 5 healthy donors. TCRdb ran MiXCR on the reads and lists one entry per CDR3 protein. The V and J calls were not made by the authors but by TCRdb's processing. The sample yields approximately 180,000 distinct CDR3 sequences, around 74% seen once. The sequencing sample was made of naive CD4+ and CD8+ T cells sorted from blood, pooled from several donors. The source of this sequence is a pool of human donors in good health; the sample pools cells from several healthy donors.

CDR3 coding DNA: TGTGCCAGCAGCTTCGGACAGGGAGAATCAGATACGCAGTATTTT. It specifies CASSFGQGESDTQYF. The J gene is TRBJ2-3, the V gene TRBV7-9, with 8 bases fitting TRBD1. The germline V gene has CDR1 SEHNR and CDR2 FQNEAQ (reference sequence). Unmatched junction bases numbered 6, after V lost 3 bases and J lost 4 bases. The length of the CDR3 is 15 residues. Variable domain in full (rest from reference TRBV7-9 and TRBJ2-3): DTGVSQNPRHKITKRGQNVTFRCDPISEHNRLYWYRQTLGQGPEFLTYFQNEAQLEKSRLLSDRFSAERPKGSFSTLEIQRTEQGDSAMYLCASSFGQGESDTQYFGPGTRLTVL.